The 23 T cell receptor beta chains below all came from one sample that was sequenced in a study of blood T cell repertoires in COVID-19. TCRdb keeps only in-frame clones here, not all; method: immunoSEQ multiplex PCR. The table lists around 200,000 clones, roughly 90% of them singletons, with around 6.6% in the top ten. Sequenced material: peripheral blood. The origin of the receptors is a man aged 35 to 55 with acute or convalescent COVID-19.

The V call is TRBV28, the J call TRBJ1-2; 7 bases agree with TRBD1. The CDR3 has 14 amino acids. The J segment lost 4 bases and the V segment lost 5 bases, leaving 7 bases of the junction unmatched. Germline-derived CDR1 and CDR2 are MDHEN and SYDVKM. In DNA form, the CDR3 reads TGTGCCAGCAGTGCCGGGACAGCCGGCTATGGCTACACCTTC. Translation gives CASSAGTAGYGYTF.

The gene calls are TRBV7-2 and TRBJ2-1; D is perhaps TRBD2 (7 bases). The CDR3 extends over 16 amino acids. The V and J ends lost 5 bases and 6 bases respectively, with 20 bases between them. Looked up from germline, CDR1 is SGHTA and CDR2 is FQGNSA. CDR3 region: CASSPPGGLAINEQFF. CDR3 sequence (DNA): TGTGCCAGCAGCCCCCCCGGGGGGCTAGCGATCAATGAGCAGTTCTTC. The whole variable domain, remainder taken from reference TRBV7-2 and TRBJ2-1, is GAGVSQSPSNKVTEKGKDVELRCDPISGHTALYWYRQSLGQGLEFLIYFQGNSAPDKSGLPSDRFSAERTGGSVSTLTIQRTQQEDSAVYLCASSPPGGLAINEQFFGPGTRLTVL.

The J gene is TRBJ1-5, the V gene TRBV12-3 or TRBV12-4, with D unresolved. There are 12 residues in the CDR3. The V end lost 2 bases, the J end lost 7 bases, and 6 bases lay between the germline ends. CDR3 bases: TGTGCCAGCAGTTTATCCGTCCAGCCCCAGCATTTT. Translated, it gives CASSLSVQPQHF.

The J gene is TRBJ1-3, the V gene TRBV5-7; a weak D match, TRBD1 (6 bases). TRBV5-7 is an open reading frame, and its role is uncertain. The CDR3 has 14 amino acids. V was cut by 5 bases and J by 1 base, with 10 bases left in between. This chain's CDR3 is CASRTGISGNTIYF. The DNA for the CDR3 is TGTGCCAGCAGAACAGGGATTTCTGGAAACACCATATATTTT.

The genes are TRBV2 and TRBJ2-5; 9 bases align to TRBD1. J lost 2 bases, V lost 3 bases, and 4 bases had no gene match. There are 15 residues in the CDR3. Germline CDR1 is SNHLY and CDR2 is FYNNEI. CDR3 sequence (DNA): TGTGCCAGCAGTGACATGACAGGGGGGCAAGAGACCCAGTACTTC. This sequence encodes CASSDMTGGQETQYF.

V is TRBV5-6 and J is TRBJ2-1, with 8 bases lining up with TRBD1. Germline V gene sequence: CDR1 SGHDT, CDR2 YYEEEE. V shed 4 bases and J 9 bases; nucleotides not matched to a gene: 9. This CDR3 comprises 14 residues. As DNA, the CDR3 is TGTGCCAGCAGCGGACAGGGTCTAAGCATTGAGCAGTTCTTC. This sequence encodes CASSGQGLSIEQFF. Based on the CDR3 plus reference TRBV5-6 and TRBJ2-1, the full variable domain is DAGVTQSPTHLIKTRGQQVTLRCSPKSGHDTVSWYQQALGQGPQFIFQYYEEEERQRGNFPDRFSGHQFPNYSSELNVNALLLGDSALYLCASSGQGLSIEQFFGPGTRLTVL.

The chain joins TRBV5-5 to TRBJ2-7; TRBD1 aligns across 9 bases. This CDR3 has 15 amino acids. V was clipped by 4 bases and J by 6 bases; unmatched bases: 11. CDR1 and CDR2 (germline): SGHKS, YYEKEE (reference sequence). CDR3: CASSPGPGQGSEQYF. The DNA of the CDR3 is TGTGCCAGCAGCCCGGGGCCGGGACAGGGTTCCGAGCAGTACTTC.

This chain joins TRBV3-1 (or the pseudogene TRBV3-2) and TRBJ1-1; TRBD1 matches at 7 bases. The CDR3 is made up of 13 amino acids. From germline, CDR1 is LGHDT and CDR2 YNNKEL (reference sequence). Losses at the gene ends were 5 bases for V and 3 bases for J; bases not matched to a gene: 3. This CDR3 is CASSDRADTEAFF. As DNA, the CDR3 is TGTGCCAGCAGCGACAGGGCCGACACTGAAGCTTTCTTT.

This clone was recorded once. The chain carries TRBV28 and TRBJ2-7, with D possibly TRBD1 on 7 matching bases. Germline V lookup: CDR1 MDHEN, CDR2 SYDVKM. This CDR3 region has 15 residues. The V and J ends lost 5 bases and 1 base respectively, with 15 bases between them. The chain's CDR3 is CASSPGGGGSYEQYF. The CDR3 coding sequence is TGTGCCAGCAGTCCCGGAGGGGGCGGGTCCTACGAGCAGTACTTC.

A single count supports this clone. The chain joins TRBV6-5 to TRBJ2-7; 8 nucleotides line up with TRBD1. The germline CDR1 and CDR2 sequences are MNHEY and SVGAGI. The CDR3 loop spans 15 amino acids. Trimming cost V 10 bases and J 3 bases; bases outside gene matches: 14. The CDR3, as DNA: TGTGCCACGGAAGGCAGGGGGCTCCGAAACTACGAGCAGTACTTC. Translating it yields CATEGRGLRNYEQYF.

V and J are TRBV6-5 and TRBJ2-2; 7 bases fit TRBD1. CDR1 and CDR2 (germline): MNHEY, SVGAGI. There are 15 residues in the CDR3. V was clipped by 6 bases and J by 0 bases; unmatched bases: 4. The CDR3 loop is CASRQGLTNTGELFF. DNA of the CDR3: TGTGCCAGCAGACAGGGGCTTACGAACACCGGGGAGCTGTTTTTT.

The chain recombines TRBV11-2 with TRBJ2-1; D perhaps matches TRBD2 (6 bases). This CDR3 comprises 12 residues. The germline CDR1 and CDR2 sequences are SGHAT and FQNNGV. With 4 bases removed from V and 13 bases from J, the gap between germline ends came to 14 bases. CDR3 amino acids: CASSSNGLTQFF. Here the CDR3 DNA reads TGTGCCAGCAGCTCCAACGGACTAACCCAGTTCTTC.

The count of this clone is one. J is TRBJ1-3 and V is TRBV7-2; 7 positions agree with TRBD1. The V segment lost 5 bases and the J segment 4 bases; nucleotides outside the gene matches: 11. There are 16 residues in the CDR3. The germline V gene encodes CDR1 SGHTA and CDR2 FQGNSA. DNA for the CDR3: TGTGCCAGCAGCCCGGTAGCGACAGGGCGAGGAAACACCATATATTTT. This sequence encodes CASSPVATGRGNTIYF.

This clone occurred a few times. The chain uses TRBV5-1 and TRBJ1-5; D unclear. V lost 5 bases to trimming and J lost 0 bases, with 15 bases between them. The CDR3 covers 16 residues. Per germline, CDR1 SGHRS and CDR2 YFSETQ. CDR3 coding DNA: TGCGCCAGCAGTCCGGTCCCGTCTTCTAGCAATCAGCCCCAGCATTTT. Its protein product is CASSPVPSSSNQPQHF.

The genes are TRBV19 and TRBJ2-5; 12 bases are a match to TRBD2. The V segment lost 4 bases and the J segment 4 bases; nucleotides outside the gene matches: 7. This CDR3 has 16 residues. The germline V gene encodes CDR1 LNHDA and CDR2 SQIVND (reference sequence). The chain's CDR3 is CASSRAPGLAGETQYF. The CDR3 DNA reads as TGTGCCAGTAGTAGAGCACCGGGACTAGCGGGAGAGACCCAGTACTTC.

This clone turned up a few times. The CDR3 bases are TGTGCCAGCAGCTTATTGGGACAGGGAGATTCACCCCTCCACTTT. Translation gives CASSLLGQGDSPLHF. This rearrangement joins TRBV7-2 to TRBJ1-6; 9 bases line up with TRBD1. CDR1 and CDR2 (germline): SGHTA, FQGNSA. Losses at the gene ends were 2 bases for V and 8 bases for J; bases not matched to a gene: 4. The CDR3 runs 15 residues.

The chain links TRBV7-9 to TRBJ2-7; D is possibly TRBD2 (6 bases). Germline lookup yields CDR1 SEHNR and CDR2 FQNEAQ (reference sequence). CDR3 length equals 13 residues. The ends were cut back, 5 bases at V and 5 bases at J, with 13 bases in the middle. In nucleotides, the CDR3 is TGTGCCAGCAGCACCAGACTAGTTAACGAGCAGTACTTC. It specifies CASSTRLVNEQYF.

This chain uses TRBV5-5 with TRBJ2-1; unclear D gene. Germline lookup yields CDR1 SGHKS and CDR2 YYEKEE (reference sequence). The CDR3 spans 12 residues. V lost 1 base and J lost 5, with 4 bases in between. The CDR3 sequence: CASSLTDNEQFF. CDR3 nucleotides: TGTGCCAGCAGCTTGACAGACAATGAGCAGTTCTTC.

CDR3 in amino acids: CASRETGNGANVLTF. CDR3 coding DNA: TGTGCCAGTAGGGAGACAGGGAACGGGGCCAACGTCCTGACTTTC. This chain uses TRBV19 with TRBJ2-6; 7 bases match TRBD1. CDR3 length: 15 amino acids. CDR1 and CDR2 (germline): LNHDA, SQIVND (reference sequence). V lost 6 bases to trimming and J lost 4 bases; unmatched junction nucleotides: 6.

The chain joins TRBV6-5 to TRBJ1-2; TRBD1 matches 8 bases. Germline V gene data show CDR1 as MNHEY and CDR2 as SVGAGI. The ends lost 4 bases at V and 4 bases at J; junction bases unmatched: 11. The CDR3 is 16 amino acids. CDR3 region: CASSSGGEDIIYGYTF. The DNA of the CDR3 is TGTGCCAGCAGTTCAGGGGGCGAAGATATAATCTATGGCTACACCTTC.

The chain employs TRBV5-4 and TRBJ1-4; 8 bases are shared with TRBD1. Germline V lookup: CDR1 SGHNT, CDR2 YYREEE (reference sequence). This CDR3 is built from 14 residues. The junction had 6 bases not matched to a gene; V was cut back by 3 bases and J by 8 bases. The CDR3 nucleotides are TGTGCCAGCAGCTCCGGACAGGGTCCAGAAAAACTGTTTTTT. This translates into CASSSGQGPEKLFF. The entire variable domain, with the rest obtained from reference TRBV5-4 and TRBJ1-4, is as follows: ETGVTQSPTHLIKTRGQQVTLRCSSQSGHNTVSWYQQALGQGPQFIFQYYREEENGRGNFPPRFSGLQFPNYSSELNVNALELDDSALYLCASSSGQGPEKLFFGSGTQLSVL.

DNA for the CDR3: TGTGCCAGCAGTAAGGGACAGGGTGATTCCTACGAGCAGTACTTC. Translation gives CASSKGQGDSYEQYF. The rearrangement uses TRBV27 and TRBJ2-7; TRBD1 matches at 9 bases. The ends lost 5 bases at V and 1 base at J; junction bases unmatched: 6. The V gene's germline CDR1 is MNHEY and CDR2 SMNVEV (reference sequence). The CDR3 is 15 amino acids.

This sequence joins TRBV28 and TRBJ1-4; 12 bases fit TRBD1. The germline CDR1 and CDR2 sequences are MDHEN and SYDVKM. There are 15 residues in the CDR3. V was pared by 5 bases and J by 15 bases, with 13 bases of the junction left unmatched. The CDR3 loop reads CASSIGTGGWRGVFF. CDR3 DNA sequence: TGTGCCAGCAGTATCGGGACAGGGGGCTGGAGGGGTGTGTTTTTT.